This TCR beta chain was sequenced in a study of CD8 T cells in ankylosing spondylitis. Notes on the study in general: Disease-linked clones bore a CD8+ phenotype, appearing relatively rarely in peripheral blood. One TCR beta motif, made up of eight highly homologous variants, appeared characteristic of ankylosing spondylitis blood.

TCRdb called the 5' RACE reads again in MiXCR, with one record for every CDR3 protein. The sample includes a few hundred thousand distinct CDR3 sequences, about 20% of them seen just once. This clonotype has a handful of counts. The antigen remains undetermined. The receptor's source is a female donor with ankylosing spondylitis or in good health (not recorded which). What was sequenced was blood, either unsorted or a sorted T cell fraction (not recorded which).

CDR3 nucleotides: TGTGCCAGCAGCCAAGATCTCGAGAACACTGAAGCTTTCTTT. Residues: CASSQDLENTEAFF. The rearrangement links TRBV3-1 to TRBJ1-1; D remains ambiguous. From germline, CDR1 is LGHDT and CDR2 YNNKEL (reference sequence). Trimming pared 0 bases from V and 1 base from J, leaving 6 bases between. CDR3 length: 14 residues.